The 25 T cell receptor beta chains presented below share a single source sample, sequenced in a study of blood T cell repertoires in COVID-19. This table comes from immunoSEQ multiplex PCR, and its TCRdb copy is limited to in-frame clones, with some not included. The sample includes fewer than 60,000 clones, about 87% seen only once; the top ten take roughly 6.5%. Material: peripheral blood. The receptors originated from a woman aged 55-75 years with COVID-19, enrolled during active disease.

J is TRBJ1-2 and V is TRBV6-5, with D uncertain. CDR1 and CDR2 from the germline V gene are MNHEY and SVGAGI. With 5 bases removed from V and 7 bases from J, the gap between germline ends came to 11 bases. The CDR3 spans 12 residues. The DNA for the CDR3 is TGTGCCAGCAGTAGAGGGAGTGCTGGCTACACCTTC. Residues: CASSRGSAGYTF.

The chain employs TRBV19 and TRBJ1-1; weak D call: TRBD1 (6 bases). Deletions cut 5 bases from V and 1 base from J, with 14 bases between. This CDR3 has 15 residues. Germline V gene sequence: CDR1 LNHDA, CDR2 SQIVND (reference sequence). CDR3: CASSSRTAPNTEAFF. In DNA, the CDR3 is TGTGCCAGTAGTTCTCGGACAGCCCCGAACACTGAAGCTTTCTTT.

V and J are TRBV11-2 and TRBJ1-3; D is unclear. The CDR3 has 15 residues. Germline CDR1 and CDR2: SGHAT and FQNNGV. V shed 1 base and J shed 0 bases, with 7 bases lying between them. The CDR3 region has the DNA TGTGCCAGCAGCTTAGGGCGGCGCTCTGGAAACACCATATATTTT. This translates into CASSLGRRSGNTIYF.

J is TRBJ1-4 and V is TRBV4-1, with 7 bases matching TRBD1. The CDR3 runs to 16 residues. Germline loops: CDR1 MGHRA, CDR2 YSYEKL. The J segment lost 7 bases and the V segment lost 3 bases, leaving 11 bases of the junction unmatched. The CDR3 DNA sequence: TGCGCCAGCAGCCAGGACCTACGAGGGGGCGGTGAAAAACTGTTTTTT. Its protein is CASSQDLRGGGEKLFF.

As regards this clone: An end of the junction does not agree with germline; a read error may underlie this. The chain recombines TRBV28 with TRBJ2-7; possibly TRBD1 for D (7 bases). The CDR3 is 15 residues long. The germline CDR1 and CDR2 sequences are MDHEN and SYDVKM. CDR3 sequence: CVSSARQGLGSEQYF. The CDR3 DNA reads as TGTGTCAGCAGTGCCCGACAGGGACTGGGAAGCGAGCAGTACTTC. Using reference TRBV28 and TRBJ2-7 for the parts outside the CDR3, the full variable domain is DVKVTQSSRYLVKRTGEKVFLECVQDMDHENMFWYRQDPGLGLRLIYFSYDVKMKEKGDIPEGYSVSREKKERFSLILESASTNQTSMYLCVSSARQGLGSEQYFGPGTRLTVT.

This chain links TRBV6-1 with TRBJ2-5; 7 bases line up with TRBD2. The CDR3 has 16 residues. Germline trimming cut 0 bases from V and 2 bases from J; bases unmatched to any gene: 6. Germline V gives CDR1 MNHNS, CDR2 SASEGT. CDR3: CASSEARMGGQETQYF. As DNA, the CDR3 is TGTGCCAGCAGTGAAGCGAGGATGGGGGGGCAAGAGACCCAGTACTTC.

The chain employs TRBV6-2 or TRBV6-3 and TRBJ1-5, with TRBD1 as a possible D gene (5 bases). Per the germline V gene, CDR1 is MNHEY and CDR2 is SVGEGT. V lost 0 bases and J 3 bases, leaving 6 bases between the germline ends. This CDR3 comprises 14 residues. CDR3 loop: CASSYSQVNQPQHF. The DNA of the CDR3 is TGTGCCAGCAGTTACTCACAGGTCAATCAGCCCCAGCATTTT.

The chain carries TRBV24-1 and TRBJ2-1; 10 bases fit TRBD2. CDR3 length equals 19 residues. Unmatched junction bases numbered 11, after V lost 4 bases and J lost 0 bases. Germline assignment: CDR1 KGHDR and CDR2 SFDVKD. CDR3 protein: CATSDSGTSAHYSYNEQFF. CDR3 nucleotides: TGTGCCACCAGTGACTCCGGGACTAGCGCCCACTACTCCTACAATGAGCAGTTCTTC.

This clone was recorded only once. The gene calls are TRBV10-3 and TRBJ1-2; tentatively, D is TRBD1 (5 bases). V lost 0 bases, J lost 8 bases, and 19 bases lay in between. The germline V gene has CDR1 ENHRY and CDR2 SYGVKD. This CDR3 region has 16 residues. The CDR3 loop is CAISESSRGSGAGYTF. The DNA for the CDR3 is TGTGCCATCAGTGAGTCGAGTAGGGGCTCAGGTGCCGGCTACACCTTC.

This clone was detected once. The V gene is TRBV24-1, the J gene TRBJ2-3, with 10 nucleotides matching TRBD2. V dropped 3 bases and J dropped 4; count of bases not matched to a gene: 12. The CDR3 totals 18 residues. Germline assignment: CDR1 KGHDR and CDR2 SFDVKD. The DNA of the CDR3 is TGTGCCACCAGTGATCAAGCCGGTGGGCTAGCGGGAGCAGATACGCAGTATTTT. Its protein product is CATSDQAGGLAGADTQYF.

This clone came up a few times. CDR3 loop: CSVAGGDLYEQYF. The CDR3 bases are TGCAGCGTTGCCGGCGGGGACCTCTACGAGCAGTACTTC. V is TRBV29-1 and J is TRBJ2-7, with D possibly TRBD2 on 6 matching bases. V lost 4 bases, J lost 3 bases, and 13 bases lay in between. Germline CDR1 is SQVTM and CDR2 is ANQGSEA. The CDR3 is made up of 13 amino acids.

V usage is TRBV6-5 and J usage is TRBJ1-1; a weak D match, TRBD1 (6 bases). Germline assignment: CDR1 MNHEY and CDR2 SVGAGI. V lost 4 bases to trimming and J lost 6 bases, with 12 bases between them. The CDR3 loop spans 13 amino acids. CDR3 sequence reads: CASSLLRGSEAFF. The DNA of the CDR3 is TGTGCCAGCAGTTTACTCAGGGGTTCTGAAGCTTTCTTT.

The chain employs TRBV3-1 (or the pseudogene TRBV3-2) and TRBJ2-1, with 8 bases identical to TRBD2. Trimming cost V 6 bases and J 7 bases; bases outside gene matches: 5. The germline CDR1 and CDR2 sequences are LGHDT and YNNKEL (reference sequence). This CDR3 spans 13 amino acids. The CDR3 coding sequence is TGTGCCAGCAGGAAGCGGGAGAGTAATGAGCAGTTCTTC. This gives the protein CASRKRESNEQFF.

In the case of this clone: Within the sample, other DNA sequences also encode this same CDR3. The chain carries TRBV2 and TRBJ1-2; TRBD1 aligns across 7 bases. The CDR3 contains 13 residues. Germline lookup yields CDR1 SNHLY and CDR2 FYNNEI. Germline trimming cut 6 bases from V and 1 base from J; bases unmatched to any gene: 2. The CDR3 loop reads CASSRDSNYGYTF. DNA for the CDR3: TGTGCCAGCAGCCGGGACAGTAACTATGGCTACACCTTC. Drawing the rest from reference TRBV2 and TRBJ1-2, the complete variable domain is EPEVTQTPSHQVTQMGQEVILRCVPISNHLYFYWYRQILGQKVEFLVSFYNNEISEKSEIFDDQFSVERPDGSNFTLKIRSTKLEDSAMYFCASSRDSNYGYTFGSGTRLTVV.

The chain has TRBV12-3 or TRBV12-4 and TRBJ2-5; D is undetermined. The CDR3 is 12 amino acids. Trimming pared 6 bases from V and 5 bases from J, leaving 10 bases between. The CDR3 nucleotides read TGTGCCAGCAGCCGGTGGGCGGAGACCCAGTACTTC. Amino acids: CASSRWAETQYF.

V gene TRBV6-2 or TRBV6-3 combines with J gene TRBJ2-7; 9 bases are shared with TRBD1. This CDR3 region has 16 residues. Germline CDR1 and CDR2: MNHEY and SVGEGT. Trimming at V came to 2 bases and at J to 5 bases, leaving 10 bases not matched to a gene. CDR3 protein: CASSYRKGGQGNEQYF. DNA for the CDR3: TGTGCCAGCAGTTACCGAAAAGGCGGACAGGGGAACGAGCAGTACTTC.

This clone was seen just once. The rearrangement links TRBV29-1 to TRBJ2-1; possible D gene TRBD2, 6 bases. The length of the CDR3 is 14 residues. V shed 4 bases and J shed 3 bases, with 13 bases lying between them. Germline values: CDR1 SQVTM, CDR2 ANQGSEA. The chain's CDR3 is CSVVGRGIYNEQFF. DNA of the CDR3: TGCAGCGTTGTCGGTCGGGGGATCTACAATGAGCAGTTCTTC.

The rearrangement joins TRBV6-5 to TRBJ1-2; perhaps TRBD1 as D (5 bases). Trimming left V 7 bases short and J 5 bases short, with 17 bases between. The CDR3 totals 14 residues. The germline gives CDR1 MNHEY, CDR2 SVGAGI. The CDR3: CASTTLTGEYGYTF. The CDR3 nucleotides are TGTGCCAGCACCACCTTGACGGGGGAATATGGCTACACCTTC.

This chain uses TRBV28 with TRBJ1-3; 8 positions agree with TRBD1. The J segment lost 5 bases and the V segment lost 6 bases, leaving 6 bases of the junction unmatched. The CDR3 covers 14 residues. Germline values: CDR1 MDHEN, CDR2 SYDVKM. CDR3 in DNA: TGTGCCAGCAGCGTCGGGACAGGACGAAACACCATATATTTT. Its protein product is CASSVGTGRNTIYF.

The rearrangement links TRBV15 to TRBJ2-7; TRBD2 matches at 7 bases. Losses at the gene ends were 0 bases for V and 3 bases for J; bases not matched to a gene: 14. Germline V gene lookup returns CDR1 LNHNV and CDR2 YYDKDF (reference sequence). The CDR3 runs to 18 residues. The CDR3 reads CATSREKGPGLFYYEQYF. The CDR3 DNA sequence: TGTGCCACCAGCAGAGAAAAAGGCCCGGGACTATTCTACTACGAGCAGTACTTC.

The table lists this clone with a few counts. The chain recombines TRBV5-8 with TRBJ2-1, with 9 bases identical to TRBD2. V lost 0 bases to trimming and J lost 6 bases; unmatched junction nucleotides: 16. Germline V gene sequence: CDR1 SGHTS, CDR2 YDEGEE. The CDR3 is 19 residues long. The CDR3 DNA reads as TGTGCCAGCAGCTTGGTCCCGGGACCGCCGGGACTAGCTGTCAATGAGCAGTTCTTC. Translation: CASSLVPGPPGLAVNEQFF.

CDR3 amino acids: CATSRASPPRFF. As DNA, the CDR3 is TGTGCCACCAGCAGAGCCAGTCCTCCTCGGTTCTTC. The chain links TRBV15 to TRBJ2-1, with D unclear. Germline CDR1 reads LNHNV; CDR2 reads YYDKDF (reference sequence). V gave up 1 base and J gave up 15 bases, with 13 bases separating them. This CDR3 has 12 residues.

This rearrangement joins TRBV7-9 to TRBJ2-1; 9 bases are shared with TRBD2. Losses at the gene ends were 1 base for V and 6 bases for J; bases not matched to a gene: 7. CDR3 length: 16 amino acids. Germline CDR1 is SEHNR and CDR2 is FQNEAQ (reference sequence). This CDR3 reads CASSLVRSGSINEQFF. The DNA for the CDR3 is TGTGCCAGCAGCTTAGTGCGTAGCGGGAGTATCAATGAGCAGTTCTTC. The full variable domain, in which reference TRBV7-9 and TRBJ2-1 provide the parts outside the CDR3, is DTGVSQNPRHKITKRGQNVTFRCDPISEHNRLYWYRQTLGQGPEFLTYFQNEAQLEKSRLLSDRFSAERPKGSFSTLEIQRTEQGDSAMYLCASSLVRSGSINEQFFGPGTRLTVL.

The chain is built from TRBV2 and TRBJ1-2, with D hard to call. Germline assignment: CDR1 SNHLY and CDR2 FYNNEI. The V end lost 5 bases, the J end lost 6 bases, and 16 bases lay between the germline ends. There are 14 residues in the CDR3. CDR3 loop: CASSKDPGWDGYTF. CDR3 DNA: TGTGCCAGCAGTAAAGACCCAGGATGGGATGGCTACACCTTC.

V gene TRBV9 combines with J gene TRBJ1-2; D gene uncertain. CDR3 length: 15 residues. CDR1 and CDR2 (germline): SGDLS, YYNGEE. The V end was cut by 0 bases, the J end by 0 bases, with 9 bases between. The CDR3 protein is CASSVGTQANYGYTF. Written as DNA, the CDR3 is TGTGCCAGCAGCGTAGGTACCCAGGCTAACTATGGCTACACCTTC.